The 3 T cell receptor beta chains presented below share a single source sample, sequenced in a study of OX40 agonist ivuxolimab in advanced cancers. Sequencing used immunoSEQ multiplex PCR; TCRdb keeps in-frame clones, though not all of them. This table has approximately 89,000 clones, roughly 90% appearing once. The sequences come from CD4+ or CD8+ T cells sorted from blood, collected in a trial of the OX40 agonist ivuxolimab. The receptors were gathered from an adult with an advanced solid tumor such as melanoma, head and neck, liver or kidney cancer.

The J gene is TRBJ2-2, the V gene TRBV7-3; D remains ambiguous. Germline values: CDR1 SGHTA, CDR2 FQGTGA. Trimming took off 7 bases at V and 6 bases at J, with 15 bases between the two ends. This CDR3 has 14 residues. CDR3 bases: TGTGCCAGCACCAAGCAAGTTGCCTCCGGGGAGCTGTTTTTT. It is translated as CASTKQVASGELFF. The full variable domain, with the rest looked up from reference TRBV7-3 and TRBJ2-2, is GAGVSQTPSNKVTEKGKYVELRCDPISGHTALYWYRQSLGQGPEFLIYFQGTGAADDSGLPNDRFFAVRPEGSVSTLKIQRTERGDSAVYLCASTKQVASGELFFGEGSRLTVL.

This chain joins TRBV9 and TRBJ2-7; D is uncertain. Germline-derived CDR1 and CDR2 are SGDLS and YYNGEE. The CDR3 is made up of 14 amino acids. The V end lost 5 bases, the J end lost 6 bases, and 18 bases lay between the germline ends. This CDR3 reads CASSLDAAVGEQYF. The DNA of the CDR3 is TGTGCCAGCAGTCTTGACGCCGCCGTAGGCGAGCAGTACTTC.

The chain recombines TRBV4-1 with TRBJ1-1; unclear D gene. Germline V gene data show CDR1 as MGHRA and CDR2 as YSYEKL. There are 14 residues in the CDR3. V lost 0 bases to trimming and J lost 6 bases, with 11 bases between them. In DNA, the CDR3 is TGCGCCAGCAGCCAAGATGGGCCAGTTGCTGAAGCTTTCTTT. This translates into CASSQDGPVAEAFF.